The 30 T cell receptor beta chains presented below share a single source sample, sequenced in a study of blood T cell repertoires in COVID-19. The protocol was immunoSEQ multiplex PCR, while the TCRdb copy is restricted to in-frame clones and leaves out a portion. Of 280,000 or so clones listed, about nine tenths are singletons. The sample taken for sequencing was PBMCs or T cells enriched from blood (not recorded which). Source of these receptors: a woman aged 50 to 60 who had been exposed to COVID-19.

The CDR3 protein is CASRTGTAPSEQYF. CDR3 nucleotide sequence: TGTGCCAGCAGGACCGGGACAGCCCCTAGCGAGCAGTACTTC. The chain carries TRBV7-9 and TRBJ2-7; 7 nucleotides align to TRBD1. J lost 6 bases, V lost 6 bases, and 11 bases had no gene match. This CDR3 region has 14 residues. Germline V lookup: CDR1 SEHNR, CDR2 FQNEAQ (reference sequence).

This clone is a singleton in its sample. J is TRBJ1-2 and V is TRBV5-1; perhaps TRBD1 as D (5 bases). The V gene lost 5 bases and the J gene lost 4 bases, with 15 bases spanning the gap. This CDR3 region has 14 residues. CDR1 SGHRS and CDR2 YFSETQ come from the germline V gene. The CDR3 sequence: CASSQDMLSYGYTF. As DNA, the CDR3 is TGCGCCAGCAGTCAGGACATGCTCTCCTATGGCTACACCTTC.

The DNA of the CDR3 is TGTGCCAGCGCCGAGGTTCGGAACTACAATGAGCAGTTCTTC. It is translated as CASAEVRNYNEQFF. The V and J genes are TRBV6-5 and TRBJ2-1; D remains ambiguous. The V end was cut by 8 bases, the J end by 3 bases, with 14 bases between. Germline loops: CDR1 MNHEY, CDR2 SVGAGI. This CDR3 spans 14 amino acids.

The chain carries TRBV7-8 and TRBJ1-6; 11 nucleotides line up with TRBD1. Germline V gives CDR1 SGHVS, CDR2 FQNEAQ. The J segment lost 7 bases and the V segment lost 3 bases, leaving 2 bases of the junction unmatched. The CDR3 loop spans 15 amino acids. The CDR3 coding sequence is TGTGCCAGCAGCTTCCGGGACAGGGGGAATTCACCCCTCCACTTT. It yields the protein CASSFRDRGNSPLHF.

This chain joins TRBV3-1 (or the pseudogene TRBV3-2) and TRBJ2-2; tentatively, D is TRBD1 (5 bases). V shed 6 bases and J shed 5 bases, with 13 bases lying between them. Per germline, CDR1 LGHDT and CDR2 YNNKEL (reference sequence). There are 14 residues in the CDR3. The CDR3 DNA follows: TGTGCCAGCAGACAGGTCGGCACTACCGGGGAGCTGTTTTTT. This gives the protein CASRQVGTTGELFF.

With regard to this clone: In the same sample, other DNA sequences code for this CDR3. The chain joins TRBV19 to TRBJ2-1, with TRBD1 matching 7 bases. J lost 4 bases, V lost 3 bases, and 0 bases had no gene match. The CDR3 has 13 amino acids. The germline CDR1 and CDR2 sequences are LNHDA and SQIVND (reference sequence). The CDR3 here is CASSMTGYNEQFF. The CDR3 DNA sequence: TGTGCCAGTAGTATGACAGGGTACAATGAGCAGTTCTTC.

V gene TRBV9 combines with J gene TRBJ2-3, with D tentatively TRBD2 (5 bases). Germline-derived CDR1 and CDR2 are SGDLS and YYNGEE. V lost 3 bases and J lost 3, with 14 bases in between. This CDR3 is 15 amino acids long. The CDR3 reads CASSAADFATDTQYF. The CDR3 coding sequence is TGTGCCAGCAGCGCGGCGGACTTCGCGACAGATACGCAGTATTTT.

Of note for this clone: The sample contains more than one DNA sequence encoding this CDR3. The chain is built from TRBV19 and TRBJ2-5, with 9 nucleotides matching TRBD2. CDR3 size: 15 residues. V dropped 3 bases and J dropped 1; count of bases not matched to a gene: 3. Germline V gene sequence: CDR1 LNHDA, CDR2 SQIVND (reference sequence). CDR3 nucleotides: TGTGCCAGTAGTATCCAGCGGGGGGTCCAAGAGACCCAGTACTTC. This codes for CASSIQRGVQETQYF. Full variable domain (rest looked up from reference TRBV19 and TRBJ2-5): DGGITQSPKYLFRKEGQNVTLSCEQNLNHDAMYWYRQDPGQGLRLIYYSQIVNDFQKGDIAEGYSVSREKKESFPLTVTSAQKNPTAFYLCASSIQRGVQETQYFGPGTRLLVL.

V usage is TRBV6-5 and J usage is TRBJ1-1, with 9 bases that match TRBD1. The germline V gene has CDR1 MNHEY and CDR2 SVGAGI. The J segment lost 1 base and the V segment lost 6 bases, leaving 3 bases of the junction unmatched. The CDR3 runs 14 residues. The CDR3 sequence: CASRTDRGNTEAFF. CDR3 DNA sequence: TGTGCCAGCAGAACGGACAGGGGGAACACTGAAGCTTTCTTT.

The rearrangement links TRBV11-2 to TRBJ2-7, with 7 bases identical to TRBD1. Germline V gene sequence: CDR1 SGHAT, CDR2 FQNNGV. CDR3 length: 16 residues. V trimming: 4 bases; J trimming: 5 bases; junction bases outside the gene matches: 14. As DNA, the CDR3 is TGTGCCAGCAGCTACACCCGACAGGGCAGCTACAACGAGCAGTACTTC. The encoded protein is CASSYTRQGSYNEQYF. The complete variable domain, with remaining parts taken from reference TRBV11-2 and TRBJ2-7, reads EAGVAQSPRYKIIEKRQSVAFWCNPISGHATLYWYQQILGQGPKLLIQFQNNGVVDDSQLPKDRFSAERLKGVDSTLKIQPAKLEDSAVYLCASSYTRQGSYNEQYFGPGTRLTVT.

V and J are TRBV30 and TRBJ1-2, with TRBD1 as a possible D gene (5 bases). The CDR3 spans 12 residues. The V end was cut by 3 bases, the J end by 11 bases, with 16 bases between. Germline loops: CDR1 GTSNPN, CDR2 SVGIG (reference sequence). The DNA of the CDR3 is TGTGCCTGGAGCGCCCTACCGGGACTATACACCTTC. Protein product: CAWSALPGLYTF. Looking up the rest from reference TRBV30 and TRBJ1-2 gives the full variable domain: SQTIHQWPATLVQPVGSPLSLECTVEGTSNPNLYWYRQAAGRGLQLLFYSVGIGQISSEVPQNLSASRPQDRQFILSSKKLLLSDSGFYLCAWSALPGLYTFGSGTRLTVV.

The chain joins TRBV29-1 to TRBJ2-7, with D possibly being TRBD2 (6 bases). The CDR3 contains 16 residues. Germline V gene lookup returns CDR1 SQVTM and CDR2 ANQGSEA. V was pared by 1 base and J by 0 bases, with 16 bases between. Here the CDR3 DNA reads TGCAGCGTTGAAGGGCGGGGTGGCATTAGCTCCTACGAGCAGTACTTC. Its protein product is CSVEGRGGISSYEQYF.

The rearrangement uses TRBV30 and TRBJ1-2; 8 nucleotides agree with TRBD1. Germline values: CDR1 GTSNPN, CDR2 SVGIG (reference sequence). CDR3 length: 18 amino acids. V gave up 0 bases and J gave up 8 bases; unmatched junction bases: 20. In DNA form, the CDR3 reads TGTGCCTGGAGTGTAAAAGTTCTCCCCCGGACAGGGACGAGGGGCTACACCTTC. Protein product: CAWSVKVLPRTGTRGYTF.

This chain connects TRBV12-3 or TRBV12-4 to TRBJ2-2; the D is unclear. Trimming left V 4 bases short and J 5 bases short, with 5 bases between. The CDR3 totals 12 residues. The chain's CDR3 is CASSSRTGELFF. CDR3 nucleotides: TGTGCCAGCAGTTCCAGAACCGGGGAGCTGTTTTTT.

The chain is built from TRBV5-8 and TRBJ2-1; D is possibly TRBD2 (7 bases). V lost 3 bases to trimming and J lost 0 bases, with 10 bases between them. The CDR3 extends over 15 amino acids. Germline assignment: CDR1 SGHTS and CDR2 YDEGEE. In DNA form, the CDR3 reads TGTGCCAGCAGCTCTCGGGGGGCCTCCTACAATGAGCAGTTCTTC. Translated, it gives CASSSRGASYNEQFF.

The chain couples TRBV5-1 to TRBJ1-1; D gene uncertain. There are 16 residues in the CDR3. Germline-derived CDR1 and CDR2 are SGHRS and YFSETQ. V was cut by 3 bases and J by 1 base, with 16 bases left in between. CDR3: CASSYSPRNQNTEAFF. Here the CDR3 DNA reads TGCGCCAGCAGCTACTCCCCACGTAATCAGAACACTGAAGCTTTCTTT.

V and J are TRBV2 and TRBJ2-1; D not certain. CDR1 is SNHLY and CDR2 is FYNNEI in the germline V gene. The CDR3 covers 11 residues. The germline V and J ends were trimmed by 2 bases and 9 bases, with 5 bases remaining between them. CDR3 sequence: CASSEFLEQFF. DNA for the CDR3: TGTGCCAGCAGTGAATTCCTTGAGCAGTTCTTC.

The rearrangement links TRBV4-2 to TRBJ2-2; D not resolved. The CDR3 loop spans 17 amino acids. Trimming took 4 bases from V and 6 from J, leaving 21 bases between them. Per the germline V gene, CDR1 is LGHNA and CDR2 is YNFKEQ. The CDR3 DNA reads as TGTGCCAGCAGCCTCCGCGGATTTGGAACCCAACCCGGGGAGCTGTTTTTT. It codes for CASSLRGFGTQPGELFF.

The CDR3 loop is CASSYSFSDMNTEAFF. For the CDR3, the DNA is TGTGCCAGCAGTTACTCTTTTTCAGATATGAACACTGAAGCTTTCTTT. J is TRBJ1-1 and V is TRBV6-2 or TRBV6-3; the D is unclear. Germline V gives CDR1 MNHEY, CDR2 SVGEGT. This CDR3 has 16 residues. V was pared by 0 bases and J by 0 bases, with 11 bases between.

The V and J genes are TRBV3-1 (or the pseudogene TRBV3-2) and TRBJ2-7; D gene unclear. CDR1 is LGHDT, CDR2 YNNKEL, per germline (reference sequence). Trimming cost V 0 bases and J 0 bases, with 9 bases left between them. The CDR3 is 15 amino acids. This CDR3 reads CASSQDPPLSYEQYF. The CDR3 bases are TGTGCCAGCAGCCAAGACCCCCCTCTCTCCTACGAGCAGTACTTC.

This clone was counted a single time. The chain has TRBV2 and TRBJ2-7; TRBD2 matches at 9 bases. V was pared by 7 bases and J by 4 bases, with 8 bases of the junction left unmatched. CDR1 and CDR2 from the germline V gene are SNHLY and FYNNEI. The CDR3 consists of 14 residues. The CDR3 nucleotides read TGTGCCAGCAACCCGGGACTAGCAATTTACGAGCAGTACTTC. This gives the protein CASNPGLAIYEQYF.

The chain uses TRBV5-4 and TRBJ2-1; 12 nucleotides agree with TRBD2. Germline CDR1 reads SGHNT; CDR2 reads YYREEE (reference sequence). The ends lost 4 bases at V and 8 bases at J; junction bases unmatched: 13. This CDR3 is built from 17 residues. The chain's CDR3 is CASSTGPSGGAFDEQFF. CDR3 coding DNA: TGTGCCAGCAGCACAGGCCCTAGCGGGGGGGCGTTTGATGAGCAGTTCTTC.

This chain joins TRBV19 and TRBJ2-3; weak D call: TRBD1 (6 bases). The length of the CDR3 is 15 residues. Trimming shortened V by 9 bases and J by 2 bases, and 18 bases separated the two germline ends. CDR1 and CDR2 from the germline V gene are LNHDA and SQIVND (reference sequence). CDR3 region: CASLKGQRPTDTQYF. The CDR3 DNA is TGTGCCAGCCTGAAAGGACAGCGACCCACAGATACGCAGTATTTT.

V and J are TRBV2 and TRBJ2-7; no reliable D call. The CDR3 length is 13 residues. Germline values: CDR1 SNHLY, CDR2 FYNNEI. V lost 11 bases and J lost 3, with 17 bases in between. The CDR3 is CASTSTYYYEQYF. The DNA of the CDR3 is TGTGCCTCGACTTCGACTTACTACTACGAGCAGTACTTC.

The chain's CDR3 is CASSNAGGFTEAFF. The CDR3 DNA is TGTGCCAGCAGCAACGCCGGGGGGTTCACTGAAGCTTTCTTT. The chain employs TRBV7-2 and TRBJ1-1, with D possibly TRBD1 on 5 matching bases. CDR3 length: 14 amino acids. V lost 5 bases, J lost 4 bases, and 14 bases lay in between. Germline V CDR1 and CDR2: SGHTA, FQGNSA.

The rearrangement links TRBV7-6 to TRBJ2-5, with TRBD2 as a possible D gene (7 bases). V was trimmed by 5 bases and J by 5 bases, leaving 21 bases between them. This CDR3 contains 16 residues. Germline CDR1 SGHVS, CDR2 FNYEAQ. The DNA of the CDR3 is TGTGCCAGCAGCCCATTTACGTTGGGGGGGCGGGAGACCCAGTACTTC. Protein sequence: CASSPFTLGGRETQYF.

This clone has a single count. The chain is built from TRBV6-5 and TRBJ1-2, with a tentative D call TRBD1 (6 bases). Germline loops: CDR1 MNHEY, CDR2 SVGAGI. The CDR3 sequence is 12 residues long. Trimming left V 8 bases short and J 4 bases short, with 11 bases between. CDR3: CASGGGFYGYTF. In nucleotides, the CDR3 is TGTGCCAGCGGGGGCGGCTTCTATGGCTACACCTTC.

The chain is built from TRBV19 and TRBJ1-1, with TRBD1 as a possible D gene (5 bases). Germline V gene data show CDR1 as LNHDA and CDR2 as SQIVND (reference sequence). Trimming left V 3 bases short and J 4 bases short, with 12 bases between. The CDR3 length is 14 residues. CDR3 DNA: TGTGCCAGTAGTATCTCGGGGGTCGGCACTGAAGCTTTCTTT. Translated, it gives CASSISGVGTEAFF.

The rearrangement uses TRBV24-1 and TRBJ1-3, with D uncertain. Germline CDR1 is KGHDR and CDR2 is SFDVKD. The CDR3 totals 12 residues. V shed 7 bases and J shed 1 base, with 4 bases lying between them. The CDR3 DNA reads as TGTGCCACCAGCAGGTCTGGAAACACCATATATTTT. Amino acids: CATSRSGNTIYF.

This clone occurred once. J is TRBJ2-7 and V is TRBV2; D gene ambiguous. CDR3 length: 13 residues. CDR1 is SNHLY, CDR2 FYNNEI, per germline. Trimming left V 8 bases short and J 0 bases short, with 11 bases between. As DNA, the CDR3 is TGTGCCAGCGGGTATAGGAGCTCCTACGAGCAGTACTTC. Protein product: CASGYRSSYEQYF.